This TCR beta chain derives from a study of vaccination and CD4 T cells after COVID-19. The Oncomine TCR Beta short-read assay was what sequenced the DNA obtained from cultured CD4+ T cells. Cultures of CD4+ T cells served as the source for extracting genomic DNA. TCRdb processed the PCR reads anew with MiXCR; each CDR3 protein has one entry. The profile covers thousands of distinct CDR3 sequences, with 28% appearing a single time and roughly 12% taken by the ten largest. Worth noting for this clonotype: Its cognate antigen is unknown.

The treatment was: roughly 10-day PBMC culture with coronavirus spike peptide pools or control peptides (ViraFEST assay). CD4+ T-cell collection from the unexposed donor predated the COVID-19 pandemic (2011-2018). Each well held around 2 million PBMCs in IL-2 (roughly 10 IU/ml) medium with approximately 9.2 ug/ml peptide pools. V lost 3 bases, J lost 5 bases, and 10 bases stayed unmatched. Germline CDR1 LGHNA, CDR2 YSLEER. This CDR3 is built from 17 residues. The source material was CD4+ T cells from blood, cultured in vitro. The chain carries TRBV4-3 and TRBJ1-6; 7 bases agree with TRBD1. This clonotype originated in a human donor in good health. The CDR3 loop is CASSQALGTENNSPLHF. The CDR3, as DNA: TGCGCCAGCAGCCAGGCCCTTGGGACAGAAAATAATTCACCCCTCCACTTT.